These 24 T cell receptor beta chains were sequenced from one sample in a study of CD8 T cells in ankylosing spondylitis (dated by TCRdb to 2017 to 2019). Library construction relied on 5' RACE. For sequencing, an Illumina HiSeq 2500 was employed. TCRdb itself trimmed the public reads at Q25 with fastp, ran MiXCR and retained productive beta chains. Records with the same CDR3 protein are collapsed into one entry carrying the most frequent genes and DNA. The sample includes about 250,000 distinct CDR3 sequences, with about 20% observed a single time. Around 32% of the sample goes to the ten largest clones. The specimen was blood, either unsorted or a sorted T cell fraction (not recorded which). These receptors came from a male donor with ankylosing spondylitis or in good health (not recorded which).

This chain links TRBV6-5 with TRBJ2-3; tentatively, D is TRBD2 (5 bases). CDR1 MNHEY and CDR2 SVGAGI come from the germline V gene. V lost 4 bases and J lost 6, with 14 bases in between. The CDR3 extends over 14 amino acids. The CDR3 nucleotides read TGTGCCAGCAGTTCCAATCGGGGTCACGATACGCAGTATTTT. It yields the protein CASSSNRGHDTQYF.

The chain employs TRBV4-1 and TRBJ2-1; 9 nucleotides agree with TRBD2. V was clipped by 2 bases and J by 4 bases; unmatched bases: 12. Per germline, CDR1 MGHRA and CDR2 YSYEKL. The CDR3 has 18 amino acids. The CDR3 here is CASSQPALASGTYNEQFF. For the CDR3, the DNA is TGCGCCAGCAGCCAACCCGCTTTGGCTAGCGGGACGTACAATGAGCAGTTCTTC.

This clonotype appeared a few times. V usage is TRBV12-5 and J usage is TRBJ1-5; D may be TRBD1 (6 bases). V shed 3 bases and J shed 5 bases, with 14 bases lying between them. The CDR3 loop spans 15 amino acids. Germline CDR1 reads LGHNT; CDR2 reads FRNRAP. The chain's CDR3 is CASGLEQGWDQPQHF. CDR3 DNA sequence: TGTGCTAGTGGTTTAGAACAGGGATGGGATCAGCCCCAGCATTTT.

This clonotype was detected many times. This sequence joins TRBV4-3 and TRBJ1-5, with 9 bases that match TRBD1. Germline CDR1 reads LGHNA; CDR2 reads YSLEER. This CDR3 comprises 17 residues. Trimming at V came to 0 bases and at J to 4 bases, leaving 7 bases not matched to a gene. The CDR3 loop reads CASSQDRDRVGNQPQHF. CDR3 DNA: TGCGCCAGCAGCCAAGATCGGGACAGGGTAGGAAATCAGCCCCAGCATTTT.

This clonotype showed up many times. This chain joins TRBV7-9 and TRBJ1-1; no clear D. Germline CDR1 and CDR2: SEHNR and FQNEAQ (reference sequence). The germline V and J ends were trimmed by 4 bases and 0 bases, with 6 bases remaining between them. The CDR3 is made up of 13 amino acids. The CDR3 sequence is CASSYMMNTEAFF. Here the CDR3 DNA reads TGTGCCAGCAGCTACATGATGAACACTGAAGCTTTCTTT. The full variable domain, completed using reference TRBV7-9 and TRBJ1-1, is DTGVSQNPRHKITKRGQNVTFRCDPISEHNRLYWYRQTLGQGPEFLTYFQNEAQLEKSRLLSDRFSAERPKGSFSTLEIQRTEQGDSAMYLCASSYMMNTEAFFGQGTRLTVV.

V and J are TRBV5-1 and TRBJ2-3; 7 nucleotides line up with TRBD2. This CDR3 comprises 14 residues. V shed 3 bases, J shed 6 bases, and the junction held 7 bases outside the gene matches. CDR1 and CDR2 from the germline V gene are SGHRS and YFSETQ. CDR3 DNA: TGCGCCAGCAGCTCGGGGGGTGGCTGGGATACGCAGTATTTT. Its translation is CASSSGGGWDTQYF.

This clonotype was observed a few times. This chain joins TRBV13 and TRBJ2-1; D is possibly TRBD1 (5 bases). The CDR3 is made up of 16 amino acids. V was clipped by 4 bases and J by 4 bases, with 17 bases between them. Germline V CDR1 and CDR2: PRHDT, FYEKMQ (reference sequence). The DNA for the CDR3 is TGTGCCAGCAGCTATGTTGGGCAGGGCGATTACAATGAGCAGTTCTTC. This encodes CASSYVGQGDYNEQFF.

This clonotype was seen just once. At one end, the junction sequence differs from germline, possibly due to a read error. This rearrangement joins TRBV7-7 to TRBJ2-1, with TRBD2 matching over 7 bases. Germline CDR1 SSHAT, CDR2 FNYEAQ (reference sequence). The CDR3 sequence is 15 residues long. The CDR3 is CASSLDPAGLNEQFF. CDR3 sequence (DNA): TGTGCTAGCAGCTTAGATCCAGCGGGGCTCAATGAGCAGTTCTTC.

Many counts were recorded for this clonotype. The chain combines TRBV29-1 with TRBJ1-4; TRBD1 agrees at 11 bases. Looked up from germline, CDR1 is SQVTM and CDR2 is ANQGSEA. The junction had 9 bases not matched to a gene; V was cut back by 7 bases and J by 8 bases. The length of the CDR3 is 14 residues. This CDR3 reads CSAIPGQGGEKLFF. CDR3 DNA: TGCAGCGCCATACCGGGACAGGGGGGAGAAAAACTGTTTTTT.

In its sample, this clonotype was seen a few times. The V gene is TRBV19, the J gene TRBJ2-7; no firm D call. The CDR3 length is 14 residues. Germline values: CDR1 LNHDA, CDR2 SQIVND (reference sequence). V was clipped by 4 bases and J by 2 bases, with 12 bases between them. The CDR3 DNA reads as TGTGCCAGTAGTAATTCGCAGAGACCCTACGAGCAGTACTTC. Residues: CASSNSQRPYEQYF.

The chain recombines TRBV25-1 with TRBJ2-7; D is possibly TRBD1 (6 bases). V was trimmed by 1 base and J by 4 bases, leaving 11 bases between them. Germline V lookup: CDR1 MGHDK, CDR2 SYGVNS. There are 14 residues in the CDR3. The CDR3 nucleotides read TGTGCCAGCAGTGAATCAGGGGCTTTTTACGAGCAGTACTTC. Amino acid sequence: CASSESGAFYEQYF.

This clonotype was observed a handful of times. The chain joins TRBV2 to TRBJ2-7, with 7 bases matching TRBD1. CDR3 size: 15 residues. Germline values: CDR1 SNHLY, CDR2 FYNNEI. With 6 bases clipped from V and 1 base from J, the junction kept 9 bases outside the gene matches. The CDR3 loop reads CASSLRDSLSYEQYF. CDR3 in DNA: TGTGCCAGCAGCCTACGGGACAGCCTATCCTACGAGCAGTACTTC.

The genes are TRBV12-3 or TRBV12-4 and TRBJ1-3; 9 nucleotides agree with TRBD1. CDR3 length: 18 amino acids. V was clipped by 6 bases and J by 4 bases; unmatched bases: 16. The CDR3 here is CASSSRDRAISGGNTIYF. DNA for the CDR3: TGTGCCAGCAGCTCTAGGGACAGGGCGATAAGCGGAGGAAACACCATATATTTT.

CDR3 protein: CASSQRGDTQYF. Here the CDR3 DNA reads TGTGCCAGCAGCCAACGGGGAGATACGCAGTATTTT. The chain joins TRBV3-1 to TRBJ2-3; TRBD2 might be the D (5 bases). Germline CDR1 reads LGHDT; CDR2 reads YNNKEL (reference sequence). V gave up 2 bases and J gave up 5 bases, with 5 bases separating them. This CDR3 spans 12 amino acids.

This clonotype was observed a handful of times. This chain links TRBV7-9 with TRBJ2-5, with TRBD2 matching over 7 bases. The V gene end was trimmed by 5 bases and the J gene end by 5 bases; junction bases not matched to a gene: 11. The CDR3 is 15 residues long. In germline, CDR1 is SEHNR, CDR2 FQNEAQ (reference sequence). Here the CDR3 reads CASSPRLAAVETQYF. CDR3 DNA: TGTGCCAGCAGCCCTAGACTAGCTGCCGTGGAGACCCAGTACTTC.

This rearrangement joins TRBV6-2 or TRBV6-3 to TRBJ2-7; D is uncertain. Germline CDR1 MNHEY, CDR2 SVGEGT. The CDR3 contains 13 residues. The V end was cut by 7 bases, the J end by 0 bases, with 10 bases between. The chain's CDR3 is CASTFGFSYEQYF. The CDR3 DNA reads as TGTGCCAGCACCTTCGGGTTCTCCTACGAGCAGTACTTC.

In this sample, this clonotype turned up a few times. This sequence joins TRBV29-1 and TRBJ2-1; D gene unclear. V dropped 6 bases and J dropped 10 bases, with 13 bases sitting between them. CDR3 size: 11 residues. Germline values: CDR1 SQVTM, CDR2 ANQGSEA. The CDR3 DNA is TGCAGCGTGCCGTCTCTGCTAGAGCAGTTCTTC. Encoded protein: CSVPSLLEQFF.

There are a few counts of this clonotype. This rearrangement joins TRBV29-1 to TRBJ2-3, with 8 bases identical to TRBD2. This CDR3 is 16 amino acids long. Germline lookup yields CDR1 SQVTM and CDR2 ANQGSEA. J was trimmed by 1 base and V by 4 bases; bases with no gene match: 10. The CDR3 DNA is TGCAGCGTTGCGAACGTACTAGCGGAAGGCACAGATACGCAGTATTTT. This sequence encodes CSVANVLAEGTDTQYF.

This clonotype was counted a few times. The chain couples TRBV6-1 to TRBJ1-3; 7 bases align to TRBD1. Germline V gene sequence: CDR1 MNHNS, CDR2 SASEGT. The junction had 9 bases not matched to a gene; V was cut back by 10 bases and J by 3 bases. The CDR3 sequence is 14 residues long. CDR3 coding DNA: TGTGCCACGGAACTGGACAGGAATGGAAACACCATATATTTT. Protein product: CATELDRNGNTIYF.

This clonotype occurred many times. The chain uses TRBV12-3 or TRBV12-4 and TRBJ1-5, with 11 bases that match TRBD1. Trimming cost V 8 bases and J 4 bases; bases outside gene matches: 1. This CDR3 has 13 residues. CDR3: CASGTGGNQPQHF. As DNA, the CDR3 is TGTGCCAGCGGGACAGGGGGAAATCAGCCCCAGCATTTT.

V is TRBV5-5 and J is TRBJ1-1; TRBD1 matches 10 bases. This CDR3 region has 16 residues. J lost 4 bases, V lost 0 bases, and 6 bases had no gene match. Germline values: CDR1 SGHKS, CDR2 YYEKEE (reference sequence). This chain's CDR3 is CASSLAGTGVSTEAFF. In nucleotides, the CDR3 is TGTGCCAGCAGCTTGGCTGGGACAGGGGTTAGCACTGAAGCTTTCTTT.

In this sample, this clonotype turned up many times. The chain joins TRBV20-1 to TRBJ2-3; D gene unclear. Germline-derived CDR1 and CDR2 are DFQATT and SNEGSKA (reference sequence). The ends were cut back, 0 bases at V and 0 bases at J, with 7 bases in the middle. CDR3 size: 14 residues. The CDR3 DNA reads as TGCAGTGCTAGAGACAGTTGGAGCACAGATACGCAGTATTTT. This gives the protein CSARDSWSTDTQYF.

This chain uses TRBV20-1 with TRBJ2-7; no clear D gene. The V gene's germline CDR1 is DFQATT and CDR2 SNEGSKA (reference sequence). This CDR3 has 13 residues. V lost 0 bases and J lost 1, with 7 bases in between. The CDR3 nucleotides are TGCAGTGCTAGAGATGAGGAGTCCTACGAGCAGTACTTC. Its protein product is CSARDEESYEQYF.

This clonotype was detected many times. The genes are TRBV5-1 and TRBJ1-2, with 8 nucleotides matching TRBD1. This CDR3 comprises 14 residues. The germline V gene encodes CDR1 SGHRS and CDR2 YFSETQ. V lost 0 bases to trimming and J lost 8 bases; unmatched junction nucleotides: 6. The CDR3 region has the DNA TGCGCCAGCAGCTTGGGGACAGGGTTATTCGGCTACACCTTC. Residues: CASSLGTGLFGYTF.